This T cell receptor (beta chain) is drawn from a study of T-cell reconstitution after alpha-beta-depleted transplantation in children. Notes on the study in general: The origin of alpha-beta T cells about two months after transplant was reportedly several hundred expanded graft clones. Newly generated T cells supplied most T-cell counts and diversity one year post-transplant. Elevated TCRbeta diversity at day 60 was traced, in some patients, to surviving recipient T cells and thymic progenitors.

This CDR3 has 14 residues. CDR1 and CDR2 from the germline V gene are LGHDT and YNNKEL (reference sequence). Trimming removed 3 bases at V and 2 bases at J, with 9 bases between. In the case of this clonotype: Its antigen is not identified.

As it was prepared, the TCRbeta library received unique molecular identifiers. TCRdb called the PCR reads again in MiXCR, with one record for every CDR3 protein. The sample yields about 980,000 distinct CDR3 sequences, 25% to 30% seen once. The sample consisted of PBMCs, mostly from graft donor cells, taken 360 days after TCRalphabeta/CD19-depleted stem cell transplant. The rearrangement uses TRBV3-1 and TRBJ2-3; weak D call: TRBD2 (6 bases). The sequence derives from a boy younger than two who had a stem cell transplant for SCID, so the T cells may come from the graft donor. The CDR3 bases are TGTGCCAGCAGCCAGGAACTAGCCACAGATACGCAGTATTTT. Its translation: CASSQELATDTQYF.